A single sample gave rise to the 18 T cell receptor beta chains below, sequenced in a study of T cell responses to AZD1222 COVID-19 vaccine (dated by TCRdb to the early 2020s). The intended sense of this specimen's time point label: about 28 days (+/-7) after the second vaccine dose. Library construction relied on the immunoSEQ multiplex PCR assay. Drawn from immuneACCESS, this table holds only the in-frame rearrangements with V and J called that TCRdb kept. Clones are partly lost; checked studies trace under half to an unresolved V gene and leave the rest unexplained. The sample has fewer than 140,000 clones on record, less than 95% of them singletons. Together, the top ten hold 6.5% to 10% of the sample. The sequencing here drew on peripheral blood, taken 28 days after the second AZD1222 dose. These receptors all come from an adult who received the AZD1222 COVID-19 vaccine.

V gene TRBV11-2 combines with J gene TRBJ1-1; D remains unclear. Germline V CDR1 and CDR2: SGHAT, FQNNGV. The CDR3 loop spans 12 amino acids. V lost 4 bases and J lost 6, with 9 bases in between. The CDR3 DNA reads as TGTGCCAGCAGCTCCCACCCCGCTGAAGCTTTCTTT. Translated: CASSSHPAEAFF.

The gene calls are TRBV12-3 or TRBV12-4 and TRBJ1-3; D remains unclear. This CDR3 spans 11 amino acids. V was cut by 8 bases and J by 4 bases, with 6 bases left in between. The CDR3 loop reads CASHGGNTIYF. Here the CDR3 DNA reads TGTGCCAGCCACGGCGGAAACACCATATATTTT.

The chain joins TRBV13 to TRBJ2-3; TRBD2 matches 13 bases. The CDR3 sequence is 19 residues long. V was pared by 1 base and J by 4 bases, with 11 bases of the junction left unmatched. Germline V gene lookup returns CDR1 PRHDT and CDR2 FYEKMQ (reference sequence). The CDR3 DNA is TGTGCCAGCAGCTTAGCTGCCTCCGGGACTAGCGGGGCCCCAGATACGCAGTATTTT. It encodes CASSLAASGTSGAPDTQYF.

J is TRBJ1-1 and V is TRBV5-1; D unresolved. V was trimmed by 0 bases and J by 4 bases, leaving 13 bases between them. The CDR3 has 15 residues. Germline lookup yields CDR1 SGHRS and CDR2 YFSETQ. The CDR3, as DNA: TGCGCCAGCAGCTTGGGGTCCAGCGGGCCCACTGAAGCTTTCTTT. It translates to CASSLGSSGPTEAFF. Looking up the rest from reference TRBV5-1 and TRBJ1-1 gives the full variable domain: KAGVTQTPRYLIKTRGQQVTLSCSPISGHRSVSWYQQTPGQGLQFLFEYFSETQRNKGNFPGRFSGRQFSNSRSEMNVSTLELGDSALYLCASSLGSSGPTEAFFGQGTRLTVV.

The rearrangement links TRBV1 to TRBJ2-1; the table names TRBD2, a call not compared with the DNA. TRBV1 is a pseudogene segment. This CDR3 has 15 amino acids. CDR3 nucleotides: TGCACCAGCAGCCTTTACGCGGGGGGGAGCCTTGAGCAGTTCTTC. It is translated as CTSSLYAGGSLEQFF.

DNA of the CDR3: TGTGCCAGCAGCCAACCCCCGGGGCGAGCTTTCTTT. This translates into CASSQPPGRAFF. This sequence joins TRBV3-1 (or the pseudogene TRBV3-2) and TRBJ1-1; possibly TRBD1 for D (5 bases). CDR1 is LGHDT and CDR2 is YNNKEL in the germline V gene (reference sequence). The CDR3 is 12 amino acids. Trimming stripped 2 bases from V and 10 bases from J, with 11 bases between.

The CDR3 here is CASSLGSSREKLFF. CDR3 in DNA: TGTGCCAGCAGCTTGGGCTCGAGCCGGGAAAAACTGTTTTTT. The chain recombines TRBV5-6 with TRBJ1-4, with unresolved D. In germline, CDR1 is SGHDT, CDR2 YYEEEE. The CDR3 is made up of 14 amino acids. Trimming removed 0 bases at V and 8 bases at J, with 11 bases between. The full variable domain, its missing parts supplied by reference TRBV5-6 and TRBJ1-4, is DAGVTQSPTHLIKTRGQQVTLRCSPKSGHDTVSWYQQALGQGPQFIFQYYEEEERQRGNFPDRFSGHQFPNYSSELNVNALLLGDSALYLCASSLGSSREKLFFGSGTQLSVL.

The chain uses TRBV25-1 and TRBJ1-1, with D perhaps matching TRBD1 (5 bases). V was trimmed by 5 bases and J by 4 bases, leaving 23 bases between them. CDR3 size: 17 residues. Germline CDR1 reads MGHDK; CDR2 reads SYGVNS. CDR3 in amino acids: CASSPQGSTSGFTEAFF. CDR3 nucleotides: TGTGCCAGCAGTCCCCAGGGTTCGACGTCCGGTTTCACTGAAGCTTTCTTT.

This chain uses TRBV3-1 (or the pseudogene TRBV3-2) with TRBJ2-4, with D perhaps TRBD1 or TRBD2 (6 bases each). This CDR3 has 14 residues. V lost 4 bases and J 9 bases, leaving 16 bases between the germline ends. In germline, CDR1 is LGHDT, CDR2 YNNKEL (reference sequence). CDR3: CASSPEGVGSIQYF. DNA of the CDR3: TGTGCCAGCAGCCCCGAGGGGGTCGGGAGCATTCAGTACTTC.

The chain employs TRBV19 and TRBJ1-5; D ambiguous. V lost 9 bases, J lost 1 base, and 16 bases lay in between. The CDR3 spans 15 residues. Per germline, CDR1 LNHDA and CDR2 SQIVND (reference sequence). The chain's CDR3 is CASKVGQFSNQPQHF. The CDR3 bases are TGTGCCAGCAAGGTAGGGCAGTTCAGCAATCAGCCCCAGCATTTT.

The chain uses TRBV7-3 and TRBJ2-1, with 13 nucleotides matching TRBD2. From germline, CDR1 is SGHTA and CDR2 FQGTGA. CDR3 length: 16 residues. J gave up 3 bases and V 1 base, and 0 bases lay outside the gene matches. The CDR3 sequence: CASSLRTSGGYNEQFF. Written as DNA, the CDR3 is TGTGCCAGCAGCTTAAGGACTAGCGGGGGCTACAATGAGCAGTTCTTC.

The CDR3 nucleotides are TGTGCCAGCAGCTTATACCGACAGAGCTCTGGAAACACCATATATTTT. Its translation: CASSLYRQSSGNTIYF. The chain links TRBV7-9 to TRBJ1-3; TRBD1 might be the D (5 bases). Per the germline V gene, CDR1 is SEHNR and CDR2 is FQNEAQ (reference sequence). The CDR3 length is 16 residues. V lost 2 bases to trimming and J lost 0 bases, with 11 bases between them.

The chain joins TRBV11-3 to TRBJ1-2; 7 positions match TRBD1. This CDR3 contains 13 residues. CDR1 is SGHNT, CDR2 YENEEA, per germline. Germline trimming cut 3 bases from V and 8 bases from J; bases unmatched to any gene: 6. CDR3 in amino acids: CASSFSTGWGYTF. In DNA form, the CDR3 reads TGTGCCAGCAGCTTTTCGACAGGGTGGGGCTACACCTTC.

The chain joins TRBV12-5 to TRBJ1-1; 8 nucleotides align to TRBD1. In germline, CDR1 is LGHNT, CDR2 FRNRAP. V was clipped by 0 bases and J by 6 bases; unmatched bases: 3. There are 14 residues in the CDR3. CDR3 residues: CASGLVPGGPEAFF. DNA of the CDR3: TGTGCTAGTGGTTTGGTCCCAGGGGGCCCTGAAGCTTTCTTT.

V and J are TRBV29-1 and TRBJ1-2, with D hard to call. CDR3 size: 13 residues. CDR1 SQVTM and CDR2 ANQGSEA come from the germline V gene. With 6 bases removed from V and 3 bases from J, the gap between germline ends came to 14 bases. The CDR3, as DNA: TGCAGCGTCGGCGAGGGCTCCGACTATGGCTACACCTTC. Encoded protein: CSVGEGSDYGYTF.

The rearrangement joins TRBV18 to TRBJ1-1; TRBD1 is a possible D gene (6 bases). From germline, CDR1 is KGHSH and CDR2 LQKENI. The CDR3 length is 14 residues. The germline V and J ends were trimmed by 5 bases and 3 bases, with 13 bases remaining between them. The CDR3 spells CASSTTQGDTEAFF. CDR3 bases: TGTGCCAGCTCAACCACACAGGGTGACACTGAAGCTTTCTTT.

This CDR3 reads CAGGRGGQVLSPLHF. The CDR3 nucleotides are TGTGCCGGTGGACGGGGTGGGCAGGTTCTGTCACCCCTCCACTTT. The rearrangement links TRBV5-4 to TRBJ1-6; D unresolved. This CDR3 spans 15 amino acids. The germline gives CDR1 SGHNT, CDR2 YYREEE (reference sequence). Trimming pared 10 bases from V and 10 bases from J, leaving 24 bases between.

The chain recombines TRBV29-1 with TRBJ1-1; D ambiguous. The CDR3 has 13 residues. The V gene lost 4 bases and the J gene lost 1 base, with 10 bases spanning the gap. The germline V gene has CDR1 SQVTM and CDR2 ANQGSEA. The CDR3 protein is CSVARTANTEAFF. The CDR3, as DNA: TGCAGCGTTGCGAGGACGGCGAACACTGAAGCTTTCTTT.